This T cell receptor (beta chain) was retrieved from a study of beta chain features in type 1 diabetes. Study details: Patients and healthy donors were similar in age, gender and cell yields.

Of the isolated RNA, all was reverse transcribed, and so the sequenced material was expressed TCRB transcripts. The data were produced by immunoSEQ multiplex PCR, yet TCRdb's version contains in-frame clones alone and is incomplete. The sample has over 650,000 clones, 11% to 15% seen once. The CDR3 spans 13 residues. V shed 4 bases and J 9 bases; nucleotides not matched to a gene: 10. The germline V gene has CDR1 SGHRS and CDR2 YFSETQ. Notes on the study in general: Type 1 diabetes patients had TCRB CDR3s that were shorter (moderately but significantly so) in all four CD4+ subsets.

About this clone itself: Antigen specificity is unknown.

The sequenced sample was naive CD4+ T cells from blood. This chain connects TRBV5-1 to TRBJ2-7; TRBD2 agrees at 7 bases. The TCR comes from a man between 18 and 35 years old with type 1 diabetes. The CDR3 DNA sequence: TGCGCCAGCAGCCCCGGGACTACCCGATCGCAGTACTTC. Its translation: CASSPGTTRSQYF.